Each of the 16 T cell receptor beta chains below was sequenced from the same sample in a study of human T cells and chemical hapten exposure. Time point of the sample: patch test 1, 2 weeks after DPC sensitization. The treatment was: therapeutic diphenylcyclopropenone sensitization with weekly scalp DPC. MiXCR, applied by TCRdb to the RACE reads, yields one record per CDR3 protein. The top ten hold about 1.7% of the sample, which has 180,000 or so distinct CDR3 sequences, roughly 15% seen once. Material: whole blood, obtained in connection with sensitization to the hapten diphenylcyclopropenone (DPC). These receptors were obtained from a woman aged 25-40 years with alopecia areata. Some clones in this sample may be carry-over from other donors' samples.

This clonotype appeared many times. The DNA for the CDR3 is TGTGCCACCATCGAGGGTCAAAATTCACCCCTCCACTTT. Encoded protein: CATIEGQNSPLHF. This chain links TRBV6-1 with TRBJ1-6; D is unclear. V lost 10 bases, J lost 7 bases, and 14 bases lay in between. CDR3 size: 13 residues. Per germline, CDR1 MNHNS and CDR2 SASEGT.

This clonotype was detected only a few times. V is TRBV28 and J is TRBJ1-4; possible D gene TRBD1, 5 bases. This CDR3 contains 13 residues. V was shortened by 8 bases and J by 8 bases, with 15 bases between the two germline ends. Germline loops: CDR1 MDHEN, CDR2 SYDVKM. CDR3 DNA: TGTGCCAGCCGGGCAGGGAGACGGGAAAAACTGTTTTTT. Amino acids: CASRAGRREKLFF.

V gene TRBV7-9 combines with J gene TRBJ2-1; possibly TRBD1 or TRBD2 for D (5 bases each). Per the germline V gene, CDR1 is SEHNR and CDR2 is FQNEAQ (reference sequence). The CDR3 spans 16 residues. The V end was cut by 6 bases, the J end by 0 bases, with 15 bases between. DNA of the CDR3: TGTGCCAGCAGGCATCAGAGGGGTAGCTCCTACAATGAGCAGTTCTTC. Translated, it gives CASRHQRGSSYNEQFF.

In its sample, this clonotype was seen a few times. The chain employs TRBV5-1 and TRBJ1-4; D uncertain. Germline CDR1 is SGHRS and CDR2 is YFSETQ. The CDR3 sequence is 15 residues long. Between the trimmed V and J ends, which lost 1 base and 0 bases, there was a span of 7 bases. The CDR3 region is CASSLMATTNEKLFF. The CDR3 nucleotides read TGCGCCAGCAGCTTGATGGCTACAACTAATGAAAAACTGTTTTTT.

This clonotype was counted at least ten times. This chain uses TRBV4-2 with TRBJ2-1; no clear D gene. V lost 0 bases and J lost 7, with 1 base in between. Germline V CDR1 and CDR2: LGHNA, YNFKEQ. This CDR3 is 11 amino acids long. The CDR3, as DNA: TGTGCCAGCAGCCAAGAGAATGAGCAGTTCTTC. Translation: CASSQENEQFF.

This clonotype has only a few counts. The chain employs TRBV10-3 and TRBJ2-7; TRBD1 might be the D (6 bases). The CDR3 has 14 amino acids. V was shortened by 4 bases and J by 2 bases, with 12 bases between the two germline ends. Germline CDR1 is ENHRY and CDR2 is SYGVKD. In DNA, the CDR3 is TGTGCCATCAGTGCCAGGGGCGATACCTACGAGCAGTACTTC. It encodes CAISARGDTYEQYF.

This clonotype occurred a few times. This chain uses TRBV5-5 with TRBJ1-6; D is unresolved. V gave up 4 bases and J gave up 15 bases, with 14 bases separating them. This CDR3 contains 12 residues. Germline CDR1 is SGHKS and CDR2 is YYEKEE (reference sequence). The CDR3 bases are TGTGCCAGCAGCCCGTCGCGAGCGGGCCTCCACTTT. Translated: CASSPSRAGLHF. The full variable domain, its missing parts supplied by reference TRBV5-5 and TRBJ1-6, is DAGVTQSPTHLIKTRGQQVTLRCSPISGHKSVSWYQQVLGQGPQFIFQYYEKEERGRGNFPDRFSARQFPNYSSELNVNALLLGDSALYLCASSPSRAGLHFGNGTRLTVT.

A few counts support this clonotype. The chain uses TRBV5-6 and TRBJ1-1; D remains unclear. The CDR3 has 14 amino acids. Germline lookup yields CDR1 SGHDT and CDR2 YYEEEE. Trimming shortened V by 7 bases and J by 1 base, and 14 bases separated the two germline ends. CDR3 bases: TGTGCCAGCTCCCGACCCCCACAGAACACTGAAGCTTTCTTT. Translation: CASSRPPQNTEAFF.

This clonotype was detected only a few times. A read error may account for a junction end that differs from germline. V gene TRBV28 combines with J gene TRBJ2-4; the D is unclear. From germline, CDR1 is MDHEN and CDR2 SYDVKM. This CDR3 spans 11 amino acids. The CDR3 region is CASSLGGQANF. The DNA for the CDR3 is TGTGCCAGCAGTTTGGGTGGGCAGGCCAACTTC.

About this clonotype itself: A much larger clone differs by one base, so this may be a read error. The chain has TRBV5-6 and TRBJ2-7; 8 bases fit TRBD1. Germline lookup yields CDR1 SGHDT and CDR2 YYEEEE. The trim removed 3 bases at V and 3 bases at J, leaving 2 bases unmatched. CDR3 length: 13 amino acids. The CDR3 region has the DNA TGTGCCAGCAGCTGGACAGGGTTCTACGAGCAGTACTTC. Its protein product is CASSWTGFYEQYF.

This chain joins TRBV28 and TRBJ2-7, with TRBD1 as a possible D gene (5 bases). This CDR3 region has 14 residues. The germline V gene has CDR1 MDHEN and CDR2 SYDVKM. The V and J ends lost 2 bases and 6 bases respectively, with 14 bases between them. The DNA for the CDR3 is TGTGCCAGCAGTTTACAGGGCTCTCAGGGCGAGCAGTACTTC. It is translated as CASSLQGSQGEQYF.

The V gene is TRBV15, the J gene TRBJ2-5; D not resolved. The CDR3 consists of 15 residues. The V and J ends lost 0 bases and 4 bases respectively, with 12 bases between them. CDR1 and CDR2 from the germline V gene are LNHNV and YYDKDF (reference sequence). CDR3 bases: TGTGCCACCAGCAGAGACGGCCGAGGACGAGAGACCCAGTACTTC. It specifies CATSRDGRGRETQYF.

This clonotype was counted between two and nine times. The V and J genes are TRBV20-1 and TRBJ2-7; D gene unclear. Trimming stripped 4 bases from V and 3 bases from J, with 13 bases between. This CDR3 has 13 residues. Germline V CDR1 and CDR2: DFQATT, SNEGSKA (reference sequence). CDR3 nucleotides: TGCAGTGCTACCGGAAAACCACTCTACGAGCAGTACTTC. It yields the protein CSATGKPLYEQYF.

This clonotype was counted between two and nine times. The gene calls are TRBV29-1 and TRBJ1-1; 7 bases align to TRBD1. V was pared by 3 bases and J by 0 bases, with 1 base of the junction left unmatched. Germline V gene lookup returns CDR1 SQVTM and CDR2 ANQGSEA. The CDR3 consists of 13 residues. DNA of the CDR3: TGCAGCGTTGACGACAGGGTGAACACTGAAGCTTTCTTT. As protein: CSVDDRVNTEAFF.

The chain employs TRBV7-9 and TRBJ1-2; unclear D gene. CDR1 and CDR2 from the germline V gene are SEHNR and FQNEAQ (reference sequence). The CDR3 covers 12 residues. The V gene lost 1 base and the J gene lost 7 bases, with 7 bases spanning the gap. The CDR3 sequence: CASSLEAGGYTF. As DNA, the CDR3 is TGTGCCAGCAGCTTAGAGGCCGGTGGCTACACCTTC.

In this sample, this clonotype turned up a few times. The chain links TRBV3-1 to TRBJ1-2; 9 bases fit TRBD1. This CDR3 is 18 amino acids long. Germline CDR1 is LGHDT and CDR2 is YNNKEL (reference sequence). V shed 1 base and J 4 bases; nucleotides not matched to a gene: 13. The CDR3 DNA reads TGTGCCAGCAGCCAAGGTCGGGACAGGGCCATGGGGCGCTATGGCTACACCTTC. This codes for CASSQGRDRAMGRYGYTF.